This T cell receptor (beta chain) was recovered during a study of T cells in Graves' hyperthyroidism and ophthalmopathy. The CDR3 regions of TCR beta were amplified from RNA transcripts. Primed by the HTBI set, a first-round RT-PCR was run on the TCR CDR3. Via MiXCR, TCRdb re-called the multiplex PCR reads, giving one row per CDR3 protein. The table shows fewer than 450,000 distinct CDR3 sequences, with 17% occurring only once. The ends were cut back, 3 bases at V and 0 bases at J, with 17 bases in the middle. The CDR3 runs to 17 residues. CDR1 and CDR2 from the germline V gene are SGHAT and FQNNGV. This chain uses TRBV11-2 with TRBJ1-1, with a tentative D call TRBD1 (6 bases). The TCR was taken from a woman in her thirties with Graves' hyperthyroidism that later progressed to Graves' ophthalmopathy. Sequences were obtained from blood. The CDR3 is CASSLMGGLLLNTEAFF. CDR3 DNA sequence: TGTGCCAGCAGCTTGATGGGGGGCCTTCTCTTGAACACTGAAGCTTTCTTT. Full variable domain (outside the CDR3, taken from reference TRBV11-2 and TRBJ1-1): EAGVAQSPRYKIIEKRQSVAFWCNPISGHATLYWYQQILGQGPKLLIQFQNNGVVDDSQLPKDRFSAERLKGVDSTLKIQPAKLEDSAVYLCASSLMGGLLLNTEAFFGQGTRLTVV.